This T cell receptor (beta chain) was identified in a study of OX40 agonist ivuxolimab in advanced cancers. This table comes from immunoSEQ multiplex PCR, and its TCRdb copy is limited to in-frame clones, with some not included. The data contain about 93,000 clones, roughly nine tenths of them singletons. The V gene's germline CDR1 is MNHNY and CDR2 SVGAGI (reference sequence). J gave up 3 bases and V 6 bases, and 4 bases lay outside the gene matches. The CDR3 extends over 14 amino acids. V usage is TRBV6-6 and J usage is TRBJ2-2; 7 bases are shared with TRBD1. The TCR originated in an adult with an advanced solid tumor such as melanoma, head and neck, liver or kidney cancer. Sequences were derived from CD4+ or CD8+ T cells sorted from blood, sampled in a trial of the OX40 agonist ivuxolimab. CDR3 in DNA: TGTGCCAGCAGCTACGGGACAGACACCGGGGAGCTGTTTTTT. Its protein is CASSYGTDTGELFF.